This T cell receptor beta chain was retrieved from a study of T-cell reconstitution after alpha-beta-depleted transplantation in children. This CDR3 is 16 amino acids long. The germline V gene encodes CDR1 MNHEY and CDR2 SVGEGT. V was trimmed by 2 bases and J by 1 base, leaving 12 bases between them. On this clonotype: Its target is unknown.

Study results and limitations: As was reported, about two months after transplant, alpha-beta T cells came from several hundred expanded graft clones. Where some patients showed high TCRbeta diversity at day 60, it came from recipient T cells and thymic progenitors that had survived. T-cell counts and diversity were attributed mostly to newly produced T cells one year after transplant.

A TCRbeta library incorporating unique molecular identifiers was prepared. TCRdb reprocessed the PCR reads via MiXCR and lists one record per CDR3 protein. Here the sample spans hundreds of thousands of distinct CDR3 sequences, about a sixth being singletons. The clonotype comes from a male patient aged 2-15 years who had a stem cell transplant for acute lymphoblastic leukemia, so the T cells may come from the graft donor. The chain couples TRBV6-2 or TRBV6-3 to TRBJ2-1; tentative D call: TRBD2 (6 bases). The material was PBMCs, mostly from graft donor cells, obtained 360 days after TCRalphabeta/CD19-depleted stem cell transplant. The CDR3 DNA follows: TGTGCCAGCAGTTACGGGACTTTTCGGTCCTACAATGAGCAGTTCTTC. Translating it yields CASSYGTFRSYNEQFF.